This T cell receptor (beta chain) is from a study of shared clonotypes between healthy human individuals. Study conclusions and caveats: Read depth was anticipated to influence clonotype sharing among donors.

About 30,000 T cell genomes, or approximately 190 ng DNA, went into the sorted-subset replicate PCRs. Sequencing used immunoSEQ multiplex PCR; TCRdb keeps in-frame clones, though not all of them. The sample shows under 1,900,000 clones, around 98.5% of them seen only once. A split of CD4+ cells into CD45RA+ naive and CD45RA-negative memory subsets was performed. To note about this clone: As yet, its antigen is unknown.

The CDR3 length is 13 residues. V was shortened by 6 bases and J by 3 bases, with 10 bases between the two germline ends. Germline V gives CDR1 MNHNS, CDR2 SASEGT. Sequencing used naive CD4+ T cells sorted from blood. As to subset: CD45RA+ positively selected. The chain couples TRBV6-1 to TRBJ2-3; the D is unclear. This sequence originates from a young man in good health. CDR3 in DNA: TGTGCCAGCAGGCGGACCCTAACAGATACGCAGTATTTT. It specifies CASRRTLTDTQYF.